Reported below is one T cell receptor (beta chain). Its specificity is unknown. This sample is drawn from a study of cytomegalovirus exposure and HLA in healthy donors. Study observations and caveats: The study listed 150 to 200 cytomegalovirus-associated TCR beta chains.

Germline CDR1 SGHVS, CDR2 FNYEAQ. V gave up 8 bases and J gave up 0 bases, with 11 bases separating them. This CDR3 spans 15 amino acids. This table comes from immunoSEQ multiplex PCR, and its TCRdb copy is limited to in-frame clones, with some not included. The table has 90,000 to 150,000 clones, 88% seen once. Donors came from a validation cohort of approximately 110 subjects, distinct from the first 666-subject cohort. The receptor comes from a woman younger than 35 in good health and CMV-seropositive. Sequencing was done on a sample of PBMCs. The chain has TRBV7-6 and TRBJ2-6, with D maybe TRBD2 (6 bases). For the CDR3, the DNA is TGTGCCAGCGGGTCGGGGGTCTCTGGGGCCAACGTCCTGACTTTC. It codes for CASGSGVSGANVLTF.